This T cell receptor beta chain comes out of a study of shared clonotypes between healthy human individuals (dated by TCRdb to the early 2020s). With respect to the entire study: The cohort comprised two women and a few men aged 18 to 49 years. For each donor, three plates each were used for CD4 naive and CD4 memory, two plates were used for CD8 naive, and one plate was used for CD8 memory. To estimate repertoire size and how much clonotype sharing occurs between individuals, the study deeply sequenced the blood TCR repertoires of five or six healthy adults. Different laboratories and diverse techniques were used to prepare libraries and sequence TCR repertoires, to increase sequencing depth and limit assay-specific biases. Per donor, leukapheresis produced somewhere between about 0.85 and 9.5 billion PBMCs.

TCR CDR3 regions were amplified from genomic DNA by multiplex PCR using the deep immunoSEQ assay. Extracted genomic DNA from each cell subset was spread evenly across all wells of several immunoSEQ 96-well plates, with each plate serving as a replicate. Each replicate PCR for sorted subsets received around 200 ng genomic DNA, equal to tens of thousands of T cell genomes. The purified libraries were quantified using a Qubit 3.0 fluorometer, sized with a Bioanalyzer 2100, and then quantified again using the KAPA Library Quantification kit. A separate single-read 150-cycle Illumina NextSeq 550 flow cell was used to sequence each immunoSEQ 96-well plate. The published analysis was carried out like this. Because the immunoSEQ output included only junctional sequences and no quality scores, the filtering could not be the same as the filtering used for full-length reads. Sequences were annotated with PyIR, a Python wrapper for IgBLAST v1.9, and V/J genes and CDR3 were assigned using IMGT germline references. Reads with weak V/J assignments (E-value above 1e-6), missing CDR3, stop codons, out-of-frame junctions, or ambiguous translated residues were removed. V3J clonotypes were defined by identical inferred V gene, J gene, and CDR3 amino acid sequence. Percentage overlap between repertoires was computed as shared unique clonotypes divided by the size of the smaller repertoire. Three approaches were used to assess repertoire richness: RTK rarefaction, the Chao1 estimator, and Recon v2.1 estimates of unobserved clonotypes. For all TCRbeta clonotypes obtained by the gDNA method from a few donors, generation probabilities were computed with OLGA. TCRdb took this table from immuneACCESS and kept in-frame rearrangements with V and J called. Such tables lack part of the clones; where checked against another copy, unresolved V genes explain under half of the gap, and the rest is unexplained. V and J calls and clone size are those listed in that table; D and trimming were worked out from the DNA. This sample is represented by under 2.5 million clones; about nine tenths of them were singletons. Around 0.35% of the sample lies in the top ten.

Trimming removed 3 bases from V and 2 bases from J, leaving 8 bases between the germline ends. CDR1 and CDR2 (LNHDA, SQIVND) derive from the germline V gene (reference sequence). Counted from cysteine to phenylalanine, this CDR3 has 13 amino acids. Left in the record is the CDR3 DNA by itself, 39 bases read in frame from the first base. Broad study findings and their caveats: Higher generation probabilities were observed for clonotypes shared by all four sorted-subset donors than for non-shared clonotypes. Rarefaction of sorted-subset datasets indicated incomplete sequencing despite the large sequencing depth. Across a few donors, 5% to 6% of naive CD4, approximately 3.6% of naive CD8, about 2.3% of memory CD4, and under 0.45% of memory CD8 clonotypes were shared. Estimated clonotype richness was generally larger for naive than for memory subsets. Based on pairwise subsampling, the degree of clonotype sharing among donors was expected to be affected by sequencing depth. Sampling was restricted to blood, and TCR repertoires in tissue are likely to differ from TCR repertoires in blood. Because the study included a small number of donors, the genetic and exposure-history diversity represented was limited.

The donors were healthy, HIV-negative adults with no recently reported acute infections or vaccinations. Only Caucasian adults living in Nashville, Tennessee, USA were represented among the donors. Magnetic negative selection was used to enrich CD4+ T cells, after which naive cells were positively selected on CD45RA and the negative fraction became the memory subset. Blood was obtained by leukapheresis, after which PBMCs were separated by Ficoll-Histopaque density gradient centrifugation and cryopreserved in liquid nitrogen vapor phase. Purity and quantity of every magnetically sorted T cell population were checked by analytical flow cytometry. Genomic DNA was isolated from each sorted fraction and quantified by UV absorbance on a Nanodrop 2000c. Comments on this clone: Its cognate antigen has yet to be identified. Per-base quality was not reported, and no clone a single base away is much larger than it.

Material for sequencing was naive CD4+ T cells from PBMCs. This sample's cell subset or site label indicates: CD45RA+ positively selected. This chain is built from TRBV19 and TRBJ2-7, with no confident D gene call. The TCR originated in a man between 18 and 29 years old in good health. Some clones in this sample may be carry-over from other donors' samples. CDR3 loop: CASSMMGAYEQYF. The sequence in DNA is TGTGCCAGTAGTATGATGGGCGCCTACGAGCAGTACTTC.